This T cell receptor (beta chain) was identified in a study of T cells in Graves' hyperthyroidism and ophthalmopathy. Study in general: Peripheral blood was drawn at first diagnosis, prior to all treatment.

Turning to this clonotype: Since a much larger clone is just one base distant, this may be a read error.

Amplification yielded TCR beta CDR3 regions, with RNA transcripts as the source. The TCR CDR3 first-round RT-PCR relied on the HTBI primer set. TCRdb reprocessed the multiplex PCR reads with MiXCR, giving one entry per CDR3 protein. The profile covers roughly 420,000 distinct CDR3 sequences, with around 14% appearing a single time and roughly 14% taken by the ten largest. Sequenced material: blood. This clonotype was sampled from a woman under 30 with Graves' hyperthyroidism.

CDR3 protein: CASSKKQGTQYF. The CDR3, as DNA: TGTGCCAGCAGCAAAAAACAAGGGACCCAGTACTTC. The chain has TRBV28 and TRBJ2-5; D is undetermined. This CDR3 spans 12 amino acids. The germline V gene has CDR1 MDHEN and CDR2 SYDVKM.